The TCR beta chain under discussion was sequenced for a study of lymphopenia after photon versus proton radiotherapy. From germline, CDR1 is LNHDA and CDR2 SQIVND (reference sequence). V was cut by 7 bases and J by 3 bases, with 18 bases left in between. CDR3 length: 15 amino acids. Sequencing used immunoSEQ multiplex PCR; TCRdb keeps in-frame clones, though not all of them. This table holds approximately 91,000 clones, around 82% found once. The source was peripheral blood, collected from a patient treated with proton-based radiotherapy. The genes are TRBV19 and TRBJ1-1; D gene ambiguous. The clonotype originates from a man aged 55-75 years with pancreatic cancer. The chain's CDR3 is CASTSPAGPHTEAFF. The DNA for the CDR3 is TGTGCCAGTACCTCGCCGGCAGGACCTCACACTGAAGCTTTCTTT.